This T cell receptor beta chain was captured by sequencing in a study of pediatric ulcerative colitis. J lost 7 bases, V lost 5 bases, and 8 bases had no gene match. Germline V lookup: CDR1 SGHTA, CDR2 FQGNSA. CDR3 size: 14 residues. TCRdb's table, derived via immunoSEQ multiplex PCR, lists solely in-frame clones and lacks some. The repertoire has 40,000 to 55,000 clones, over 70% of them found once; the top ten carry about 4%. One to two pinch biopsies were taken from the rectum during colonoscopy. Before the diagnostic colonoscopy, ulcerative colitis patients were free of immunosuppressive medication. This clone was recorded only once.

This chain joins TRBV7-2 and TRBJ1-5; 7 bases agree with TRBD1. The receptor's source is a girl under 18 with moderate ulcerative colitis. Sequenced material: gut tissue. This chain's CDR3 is CASSGQVVGQPQHF. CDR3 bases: TGTGCCAGCAGCGGACAGGTGGTTGGACAGCCCCAGCATTTT.